The rows below give T cell receptor beta chains drawn from one sample of a study of CD8 T cells in Susac syndrome. TCRdb reanalysed the immunoSEQ multiplex PCR reads using MiXCR and keeps one entry per CDR3 protein. The sample shows about 300,000 distinct CDR3 sequences, over 75% of them seen only once. Sequenced sample: CD8+ T cells from PBMCs. The origin of the receptors is a human donor with multiple sclerosis. Both conserved end residues are part of each CDR3. Each record gives: J gene, V gene, D gene, clone size, CDR3 protein, CDR3 DNA. The D gene is left open where the match is weak. Size is stated for part of the rows, as once, few or many counts, or as a class when the clone is expanded.

>TRBJ2-2|TRBV27|.|.
CASSLSPGSGELFF
TGTGCCAGCAGTTTATCGCCAGGGAGCGGGGAGCTGTTTTTT
>TRBJ2-7|TRBV29-1|TRBD1|.
CSVGGTGGDVEQYF
TGCAGCGTCGGCGGGACAGGGGGCGATGTGGAGCAGTACTTC
>TRBJ1-1|TRBV9|.|once
CASSVGNLGATEAFF
TGTGCCAGCAGCGTCGGAAACCTGGGAGCCACTGAAGCTTTCTTT
>TRBJ2-2|TRBV29-1|TRBD1|.
CSATRDRGSGELFF
TGCAGCGCCACGAGGGACAGGGGTTCGGGGGAGCTGTTTTTT
>TRBJ2-7|TRBV30|.|.
CAWSVGDGYEQYF
TGTGCCTGGAGTGTAGGCGACGGCTACGAGCAGTACTTC
>TRBJ2-7|TRBV6-1|TRBD1|.
CASSGTGTVSEQYF
TGTGCCAGCAGCGGTACCGGGACAGTCAGCGAGCAGTACTTC
>TRBJ2-7|TRBV27|TRBD1|.
CASSSGQGNAYEQYF
TGTGCCAGCAGTTCGGGACAGGGCAATGCCTACGAGCAGTACTTC
>TRBJ2-7|TRBV28|.|.
CASNSVSYEQYF
TGTGCCAGTAATTCAGTGTCCTACGAGCAGTACTTC
>TRBJ2-1|TRBV27|.|.
CASSLGRWNEQFF
TGTGCCAGCAGTTTAGGTCGGTGGAATGAGCAGTTCTTC
>TRBJ2-7|TRBV12-3/TRBV12-4|.|.
CASSLIRDRYEQYF
TGTGCCAGCAGTTTAATTAGGGATCGGTACGAGCAGTACTTC
>TRBJ2-7|TRBV6-2/TRBV6-3|TRBD2|.
CASSSPMAGDYEQYF
TGTGCCAGCAGTTCCCCTATGGCGGGAGACTACGAGCAGTACTTC
>TRBJ2-1|TRBV4-1|.|.
CASSQENGNNEQFF
TGCGCCAGCAGCCAAGAGAACGGAAACAATGAGCAGTTCTTC
>TRBJ2-1|TRBV6-5|.|once
CASSPGLINGNEQFF
TGTGCCAGCAGTCCCGGACTAATAAACGGCAATGAGCAGTTCTTC
>TRBJ1-5|TRBV2|.|.
CASSVQANQPQHF
TGTGCCAGCAGTGTACAAGCAAATCAGCCCCAGCATTTT
>TRBJ2-1|TRBV25-1|.|.
CATQSGGEQFF
TGTGCCACCCAATCTGGCGGTGAGCAGTTCTTC
>TRBJ1-5|TRBV5-1|.|.
CASSLFAGYHRRGQPQHF
TGCGCCAGCAGCTTGTTTGCCGGGTACCACCGGCGCGGTCAGCCCCAGCATTTT
>TRBJ1-1|TRBV7-2|.|once
CASSLRQTSLPNTEAFF
TGTGCCAGCAGCTTAAGGCAGACTTCCCTCCCGAACACTGAAGCTTTCTTT
>TRBJ2-7|TRBV10-3|.|.
CAIMGDGASQDEQYF
TGTGCCATCATGGGGGATGGGGCCAGCCAGGACGAGCAGTACTTC
>TRBJ1-2|TRBV4-3|TRBD1|once
CASSQDTARGFVNGYTF
TGCGCCAGCAGCCAAGATACGGCCAGGGGGTTTGTTAATGGCTACACCTTC
>TRBJ1-1|TRBV7-6|.|.
CASSLEGRTSAFF
TGTGCCAGCAGCTTAGAGGGACGTACGTCGGCTTTCTTT
>TRBJ2-7|TRBV12-3/TRBV12-4|.|.
CASSFFSGPLEQYF
TGTGCCAGCAGTTTCTTCAGCGGACCTCTGGAGCAGTACTTC
>TRBJ2-2|TRBV9|TRBD1|.
CASSPTGGAHTGELFF
TGTGCCAGCAGCCCCACAGGGGGCGCGCACACCGGGGAGCTGTTTTTT
>TRBJ2-1|TRBV29-1|.|.
CSVEVLSNEQFF
TGCAGCGTTGAAGTTTTAAGCAATGAGCAGTTCTTC
>TRBJ1-1|TRBV19|.|.
CASSPGSLTEAFF
TGTGCCAGTAGTCCCGGGAGTCTCACTGAAGCTTTCTTT
>TRBJ2-7|TRBV5-8|TRBD2|.
CASSHGLAGGAVYYEQYF
TGTGCCAGCAGCCACGGACTAGCGGGAGGGGCCGTTTATTACGAGCAGTACTTC
>TRBJ2-1|TRBV4-1|.|.
CASSPRDFYNEQFF
TGCGCCAGCAGCCCTCGGGACTTCTACAATGAGCAGTTCTTC
>TRBJ2-1|TRBV7-8|.|.
CASSLVNDNEQFF
TGTGCCAGCAGCCTAGTTAACGACAATGAGCAGTTCTTC
>TRBJ2-1|TRBV27|.|once
CASSLSTGRNTRVEQFF
TGTGCCAGCAGTTTATCGACGGGCAGGAACACCAGAGTTGAGCAGTTCTTC
>TRBJ2-5|TRBV28|.|.
CASIPVGQLEETQYF
TGTGCCAGCATTCCCGTTGGGCAACTTGAAGAGACCCAGTACTTC
>TRBJ2-7|TRBV20-1|.|.
CSASGYTGTGLYEQYF
TGCAGTGCTAGCGGCTACACAGGGACGGGGCTATACGAGCAGTACTTC
>TRBJ2-7|TRBV7-3|.|.
CASSLSAWSSYEQYF
TGTGCCAGCAGCTTAAGCGCCTGGAGCTCCTACGAGCAGTACTTC
>TRBJ2-5|TRBV3-1|TRBD2|.
CASSRDLAGGLETQYF
TGTGCCAGCAGCCGTGATCTAGCGGGGGGGCTAGAGACCCAGTACTTC
>TRBJ1-6|TRBV9|TRBD1|.
CASSVARGLNSPLHF
TGTGCCAGCAGCGTAGCCAGGGGGCTGAATTCACCCCTCCACTTT
>TRBJ2-7|TRBV19|.|.
CASSDGSLGRVGVSREQYF
TGTGCCAGTAGTGATGGGTCGTTGGGACGAGTGGGAGTTAGTCGTGAGCAGTACTTC
>TRBJ2-1|TRBV28|TRBD1|.
CASSLDGDSSYNEQFF
TGTGCCAGCAGTTTAGACGGGGACAGCTCCTACAATGAGCAGTTCTTC
>TRBJ2-5|TRBV7-9|.|.
CASSLVLGKTQYF
TGTGCCAGCAGCTTAGTGTTAGGAAAGACCCAGTACTTC
>TRBJ2-1|TRBV28|TRBD2|.
CATREDANEQFF
TGTGCCACCCGGGAGGACGCGAATGAGCAGTTCTTC
>TRBJ1-1|TRBV12-3/TRBV12-4|TRBD1|.
CASSPTGITFEAFF
TGTGCCAGCAGTCCGACAGGGATAACTTTTGAAGCTTTCTTT
>TRBJ2-5|TRBV9|.|once
CASSVAGARQETQYF
TGTGCCAGCAGCGTAGCCGGGGCACGCCAAGAGACCCAGTACTTC
>TRBJ2-4|TRBV30|.|.
CAWTDSPMAKNIQYF
TGTGCCTGGACTGACAGTCCTATGGCCAAAAACATTCAGTACTTC
>TRBJ2-1|TRBV29-1|.|.
CSVVSAGNEQFF
TGCAGCGTTGTTTCGGCGGGCAATGAGCAGTTCTTC
>TRBJ2-5|TRBV19|.|once
CASRPTLNRDTETQYF
TGTGCCAGTAGGCCCACTTTGAACCGGGACACGGAGACCCAGTACTTC
>TRBJ2-7|TRBV7-6|.|.
CASSPWGGESYEQYF
TGTGCCAGCAGCCCTTGGGGCGGTGAGTCCTACGAGCAGTACTTC
>TRBJ1-5|TRBV2|.|.
CASSGEGTTVHQPQHF
TGTGCCAGCAGTGGAGAGGGTACGACAGTCCATCAGCCCCAGCATTTT
>TRBJ2-1|TRBV25-1|TRBD1|.
CASSELGQANEQFF
TGTGCCAGCAGTGAATTAGGACAGGCCAATGAGCAGTTCTTC
>TRBJ2-5|TRBV7-8|.|.
CASSLALIWDEGGETQYF
TGTGCCAGCAGCTTAGCGCTAATATGGGACGAAGGCGGAGAGACCCAGTACTTC
>TRBJ2-3|TRBV6-1|TRBD2|.
CASSEVVGTSGTQYF
TGTGCCAGCAGTGAGGTTGTAGGGACTAGCGGGACGCAGTATTTT
>TRBJ1-5|TRBV12-3/TRBV12-4|.|.
CASSYTPQGIDQPQHF
TGTGCCAGCAGTTACACCCCACAGGGAATCGATCAGCCCCAGCATTTT
>TRBJ2-7|TRBV29-1|.|once
CSALGRGTAYEQYF
TGCAGCGCTTTGGGACGGGGGACAGCCTACGAGCAGTACTTC
>TRBJ1-6|TRBV30|.|.
CAWMQVSYNSPLHF
TGTGCCTGGATGCAGGTCTCCTATAATTCACCCCTCCACTTT
>TRBJ2-3|TRBV27|TRBD2|.
CASSLGLAGAFNTQYF
TGTGCCAGCAGTTTAGGGCTAGCGGGAGCTTTTAATACGCAGTATTTT
>TRBJ2-7|TRBV28|TRBD1|.
CASSFYESTDRGLGEQYF
TGTGCCAGCAGTTTTTACGAGAGTACGGACAGGGGATTAGGCGAGCAGTACTTC
>TRBJ2-7|TRBV28|.|.
CASSFTVSRYEQYF
TGTGCCAGCAGTTTTACAGTCAGTAGGTACGAGCAGTACTTC
>TRBJ2-1|TRBV27|.|.
CASSYGFEQFF
TGTGCCAGCAGTTACGGCTTTGAGCAGTTCTTC
>TRBJ1-2|TRBV7-8|.|.
CASSLVVVEGYTF
TGTGCCAGCAGCTTAGTCGTAGTTGAGGGCTACACCTTC
>TRBJ2-1|TRBV12-3/TRBV12-4|.|.
CASSSPLRAYNEQFF
TGTGCCAGCAGCTCCCCACTTCGGGCCTACAATGAGCAGTTCTTC
>TRBJ2-7|TRBV4-1|TRBD1|few
CASSQDGTGHYEQYF
TGCGCCAGCAGCCAAGATGGGACAGGGCACTACGAGCAGTACTTC
>TRBJ2-1|TRBV4-1|TRBD2|.
CASSQALPGTSGGGHEQFF
TGCGCCAGCAGCCAAGCCTTACCCGGGACTAGCGGGGGGGGCCATGAGCAGTTCTTC
>TRBJ2-7|TRBV4-1|TRBD2|.
CASKVHTGGSYEQYF
TGCGCCAGCAAGGTCCACACGGGGGGATCCTACGAGCAGTACTTC